These 29 T cell receptor beta chains came from one sample sequenced in a study of PD-1 blockade in classical Hodgkin lymphoma. Assay used: immunoSEQ multiplex PCR; TCRdb lists only in-frame clones, some missing. Of fewer than 90,000 clones in the sample, about nine tenths were seen once. All trial patients relapsed after autologous stem cell transplantation. The sequenced sample was peripheral blood mononuclear cells (PBMCs), obtained at baseline. The receptors come from a human donor with classical Hodgkin lymphoma.

The chain employs TRBV29-1 and TRBJ1-4; a weak D match, TRBD1 (5 bases). Trimming took off 5 bases at V and 5 bases at J, with 12 bases between the two ends. The CDR3 covers 13 residues. Germline loops: CDR1 SQVTM, CDR2 ANQGSEA. The CDR3 DNA sequence: TGCAGCGTTCGGGGGACGGCCAATGAAAAACTGTTTTTT. The encoded protein is CSVRGTANEKLFF.

The V gene is TRBV7-9, the J gene TRBJ1-5; unclear D gene. Germline V gene data show CDR1 as SEHNR and CDR2 as FQNEAQ (reference sequence). The length of the CDR3 is 14 residues. V lost 8 bases, J lost 0 bases, and 11 bases lay in between. The CDR3 loop is CASPLGSSNQPQHF. CDR3 sequence (DNA): TGTGCCAGCCCACTGGGGTCTAGCAATCAGCCCCAGCATTTT.

The rearrangement links TRBV4-3 to TRBJ2-7; 8 bases align to TRBD2. From germline, CDR1 is LGHNA and CDR2 YSLEER. V shed 6 bases, J shed 2 bases, and the junction held 12 bases outside the gene matches. The CDR3 spans 16 residues. CDR3 DNA: TGCGCCAGCAGTCGGACCGGGCTAGCGGGCCCCTACGAGCAGTACTTC. Its translation: CASSRTGLAGPYEQYF.

This chain uses TRBV13 with TRBJ1-1; 9 bases map to TRBD1. The CDR3 consists of 17 residues. Germline-derived CDR1 and CDR2 are PRHDT and FYEKMQ (reference sequence). V trimming: 5 bases; J trimming: 3 bases; junction bases outside the gene matches: 13. CDR3 sequence (DNA): TGTGCCAGCAGCGGAGAGGGAACAGGGGGCAGGGACACTGAAGCTTTCTTT. Protein product: CASSGEGTGGRDTEAFF.

The chain couples TRBV7-6 to TRBJ2-1; unclear D gene. Trimming removed 1 base from V and 0 bases from J, with 10 bases in between. The CDR3 consists of 16 residues. CDR1 is SGHVS and CDR2 is FNYEAQ in the germline V gene. This CDR3 is CASSLDSPGSYNEQFF. In DNA, the CDR3 is TGTGCCAGCAGCTTAGATAGTCCGGGCTCCTACAATGAGCAGTTCTTC.

The chain is built from TRBV4-3 and TRBJ2-1; TRBD2 matches 11 bases. V gave up 4 bases and J gave up 5 bases; unmatched junction bases: 4. This CDR3 has 15 residues. The germline V gene encodes CDR1 LGHNA and CDR2 YSLEER. CDR3 in DNA: TGCGCCAGCAGCCCACTAGCGGGAGCTAACAATGAGCAGTTCTTC. Protein: CASSPLAGANNEQFF.

There are a few counts of this clone. This sequence joins TRBV5-1 and TRBJ1-5, with D hard to call. The germline V gene has CDR1 SGHRS and CDR2 YFSETQ. The CDR3 totals 15 residues. Trimming shortened V by 0 bases and J by 5 bases, and 12 bases separated the two germline ends. The CDR3 here is CASSLDGWRYQPQHF. The DNA for the CDR3 is TGCGCCAGCAGCTTGGACGGCTGGAGATATCAGCCCCAGCATTTT. Full variable domain (outside the CDR3, taken from reference TRBV5-1 and TRBJ1-5): KAGVTQTPRYLIKTRGQQVTLSCSPISGHRSVSWYQQTPGQGLQFLFEYFSETQRNKGNFPGRFSGRQFSNSRSEMNVSTLELGDSALYLCASSLDGWRYQPQHFGDGTRLSIL.

The gene calls are TRBV30 and TRBJ1-6, with D uncertain. In germline, CDR1 is GTSNPN, CDR2 SVGIG (reference sequence). The CDR3 totals 15 residues. V was clipped by 2 bases and J by 5 bases, with 13 bases between them. The CDR3 loop is CAWSPPLGNNSPLHF. Written as DNA, the CDR3 is TGTGCCTGGAGTCCTCCTCTGGGTAATAATTCACCCCTCCACTTT.

The chain recombines TRBV28 with TRBJ2-1; D not resolved. The CDR3 totals 14 residues. Looked up from germline, CDR1 is MDHEN and CDR2 is SYDVKM. Trimming left V 6 bases short and J 4 bases short, with 13 bases between. The CDR3 loop is CASSPKFVYNEQFF. The CDR3 region has the DNA TGTGCCAGCAGCCCAAAGTTCGTTTACAATGAGCAGTTCTTC.

V is TRBV4-2 and J is TRBJ2-5; D gene uncertain. The CDR3 sequence is 14 residues long. V dropped 0 bases and J dropped 3 bases, with 8 bases sitting between them. In germline, CDR1 is LGHNA, CDR2 YNFKEQ. The CDR3 DNA is TGTGCCAGCAGCCAAGATAGCCGCGAAGAGACCCAGTACTTC. This codes for CASSQDSREETQYF.

This clone turned up a few times. This chain uses TRBV6-6 with TRBJ2-1, with D hard to call. The CDR3 runs 11 residues. Germline V gives CDR1 MNHNY, CDR2 SVGAGI (reference sequence). V lost 2 bases to trimming and J lost 12 bases, with 8 bases between them. CDR3 coding DNA: TGTGCCAGCAGTTACGGAGTGGTGCAGTTCTTC. Translating gives CASSYGVVQFF.

This sequence joins TRBV10-3 and TRBJ2-2; TRBD1 matches 11 bases. Germline CDR1 is ENHRY and CDR2 is SYGVKD. V shed 4 bases and J 4 bases; nucleotides not matched to a gene: 2. The CDR3 sequence is 15 residues long. CDR3 nucleotides: TGTGCCATCAGTGGGGGGACAGGGGGCACCGGGGAGCTGTTTTTT. Its translation: CAISGGTGGTGELFF.

The chain couples TRBV4-3 to TRBJ1-2; D is perhaps TRBD1 (5 bases). Germline V gives CDR1 LGHNA, CDR2 YSLEER. This CDR3 region has 15 residues. V was shortened by 4 bases and J by 2 bases, with 14 bases between the two germline ends. The CDR3 here is CASSRLQGANYGYTF. CDR3 sequence (DNA): TGCGCCAGCAGCCGGCTACAAGGGGCCAACTATGGCTACACCTTC.

The chain recombines TRBV4-2 with TRBJ1-1, with TRBD1 matching over 11 bases. The CDR3 loop spans 19 amino acids. With V trimmed by 0 bases and J by 5 bases, 14 bases remained unmatched. CDR1 is LGHNA, CDR2 YNFKEQ, per germline. Here the CDR3 DNA reads TGTGCCAGCAGCCAAGATCGGTACAGGACAGGGGGCCGGAGAACTGAAGCTTTCTTT. It is translated as CASSQDRYRTGGRRTEAFF.

The chain has TRBV5-1 and TRBJ1-1; 11 nucleotides align to TRBD1. The length of the CDR3 is 17 residues. Germline V lookup: CDR1 SGHRS, CDR2 YFSETQ. J was trimmed by 10 bases and V by 0 bases; bases with no gene match: 14. CDR3 coding DNA: TGCGCCAGCAGCTTGGGGACAGGGGGCGAGAGAGCCCTCGGAGCTTTCTTT. Residues: CASSLGTGGERALGAFF.

This clone was observed a single time. V and J are TRBV19 and TRBJ1-1; D remains unclear. This CDR3 is 15 amino acids long. Germline lookup yields CDR1 LNHDA and CDR2 SQIVND (reference sequence). V dropped 4 bases and J dropped 5 bases, with 17 bases sitting between them. The CDR3 nucleotides read TGTGCCAGTAGTAAACCAGGAGCCGTGGGAACTGAAGCTTTCTTT. Its translation: CASSKPGAVGTEAFF. Full variable domain (rest looked up from reference TRBV19 and TRBJ1-1): DGGITQSPKYLFRKEGQNVTLSCEQNLNHDAMYWYRQDPGQGLRLIYYSQIVNDFQKGDIAEGYSVSREKKESFPLTVTSAQKNPTAFYLCASSKPGAVGTEAFFGQGTRLTVV.

The rearrangement links TRBV28 to TRBJ2-5; 7 positions match TRBD2. Germline CDR1 and CDR2: MDHEN and SYDVKM. The V gene end was trimmed by 7 bases and the J gene end by 5 bases; junction bases not matched to a gene: 7. This CDR3 has 13 amino acids. CDR3 nucleotides: TGTGCCAGCACCCCCGGGGGGATGGAGACCCAGTACTTC. It yields the protein CASTPGGMETQYF.

The V gene is TRBV9, the J gene TRBJ1-1; a weak D match, TRBD1 (5 bases). Germline CDR1 and CDR2: SGDLS and YYNGEE. The CDR3 runs to 13 residues. The V end lost 3 bases, the J end lost 9 bases, and 15 bases lay between the germline ends. The CDR3 region has the DNA TGTGCCAGCAGCGCTCTTGAGGGGCCGAAAGCTTTCTTT. It specifies CASSALEGPKAFF.

The chain uses TRBV11-2 and TRBJ2-1, with a tentative D call TRBD2 (5 bases). Trimming shortened V by 1 base and J by 2 bases, and 12 bases separated the two germline ends. The CDR3 covers 16 residues. Looked up from germline, CDR1 is SGHAT and CDR2 is FQNNGV. Here the CDR3 DNA reads TGTGCCAGCAGCTTAGCTAGCCTCGCAACCTACAATGAGCAGTTCTTC. Translated, it gives CASSLASLATYNEQFF.

The rearrangement links TRBV11-3 to TRBJ2-1; the match to TRBD2 covers 8 bases. V lost 4 bases to trimming and J lost 7 bases; unmatched junction nucleotides: 12. This CDR3 has 16 residues. CDR1 SGHNT and CDR2 YENEEA come from the germline V gene. This CDR3 reads CASSSDSGVGRNEQFF. Written as DNA, the CDR3 is TGTGCCAGCAGCTCCGATAGCGGGGTGGGGAGGAATGAGCAGTTCTTC.

The chain recombines TRBV5-4 with TRBJ1-1; D remains unclear. V was trimmed by 2 bases and J by 1 base, leaving 9 bases between them. The CDR3 has 14 residues. From germline, CDR1 is SGHNT and CDR2 YYREEE (reference sequence). This chain's CDR3 is CASSLGSENTEAFF. In DNA, the CDR3 is TGTGCCAGCAGCTTAGGGAGTGAGAACACTGAAGCTTTCTTT.

The chain carries TRBV4-3 and TRBJ1-3; the D is unclear. Germline V gene data show CDR1 as LGHNA and CDR2 as YSLEER. Between the trimmed V and J ends, which lost 3 bases and 0 bases, there was a span of 9 bases. The CDR3 runs to 15 residues. The CDR3 here is CASSQGRHSGNTIYF. The CDR3, as DNA: TGCGCCAGCAGCCAGGGCCGCCACTCTGGAAACACCATATATTTT.

The rearrangement uses TRBV6-5 and TRBJ1-6; no clear D. The germline V and J ends were trimmed by 5 bases and 7 bases, with 15 bases remaining between them. Per germline, CDR1 MNHEY and CDR2 SVGAGI. The CDR3 is made up of 15 amino acids. The CDR3 loop reads CASSPEGNGNSPLHF. The DNA for the CDR3 is TGTGCCAGCAGTCCCGAAGGGAATGGCAATTCACCCCTCCACTTT.

This chain joins TRBV4-1 and TRBJ2-5; D unresolved. The CDR3 length is 14 residues. From germline, CDR1 is MGHRA and CDR2 YSYEKL. V dropped 1 base and J dropped 5 bases, with 11 bases sitting between them. CDR3 loop: CASSQVMVIETQYF. In DNA form, the CDR3 reads TGCGCCAGCAGCCAAGTTATGGTAATCGAGACCCAGTACTTC.

The J gene is TRBJ1-1, the V gene TRBV6-4; D uncertain. V dropped 8 bases and J dropped 1 base, with 11 bases sitting between them. The CDR3 totals 13 residues. Germline V lookup: CDR1 MRHNA, CDR2 SNTAGT. The CDR3 reads CASDRGKNTEAFF. The CDR3 region has the DNA TGTGCCAGCGACCGCGGCAAGAACACTGAAGCTTTCTTT.

This chain links TRBV9 with TRBJ1-1; D unclear. Trimming took off 0 bases at V and 2 bases at J, with 17 bases between the two ends. CDR3 length: 17 amino acids. Germline CDR1 reads SGDLS; CDR2 reads YYNGEE. This CDR3 is CASSVVPRITANTEAFF. DNA of the CDR3: TGTGCCAGCAGCGTAGTCCCCCGTATTACAGCAAACACTGAAGCTTTCTTT.

This clone was seen only once. The CDR3 protein is CASSRGQAGGEKLFF. Written as DNA, the CDR3 is TGTGCCAGCAGTCGAGGACAGGCCGGTGGTGAAAAACTGTTTTTT. This sequence joins TRBV6-6 and TRBJ1-4; 7 nucleotides align to TRBD1. V lost 5 bases and J lost 7; bases outside the gene matches: 10. The CDR3 totals 15 residues. CDR1 and CDR2 (germline): MNHNY, SVGAGI (reference sequence).

The V call is TRBV4-3, the J call TRBJ2-7, with TRBD2 matching over 13 bases. J was trimmed by 7 bases and V by 0 bases; bases with no gene match: 3. The CDR3 spans 15 residues. Germline-derived CDR1 and CDR2 are LGHNA and YSLEER. CDR3 in DNA: TGCGCCAGCAGCCAAGACCGGACTAGCGGGAGAGAGCAGTACTTC. Translating gives CASSQDRTSGREQYF.

V gene TRBV2 combines with J gene TRBJ1-2, with 8 bases identical to TRBD1. Germline V lookup: CDR1 SNHLY, CDR2 FYNNEI. After removal of 1 base from V and 4 bases from J, the junction contained 17 bases not matched to a gene. This CDR3 is built from 19 residues. The CDR3 loop is CASSEVEVGQEVVFYGYTF. The CDR3 region has the DNA TGTGCCAGCAGTGAAGTGGAGGTGGGACAGGAGGTCGTGTTCTATGGCTACACCTTC.